This is a list of T cell receptor beta chains from one sample in a study of metastatic and nonmetastatic thyroid tumors. TCRdb redid the clone calls on the PCR reads using MiXCR. Of around 38,000 clones listed, about 25% are singletons. The specimen was blood. The receptors here all came from a female donor with papillary thyroid cancer or a benign thyroid nodule (not recorded which). Some clones in this sample may be carry-over from other donors' samples. CDR3s include the opening cysteine and the closing phenylalanine or tryptophan. The order of the fields is clone size, J gene, V gene, D gene, CDR3 protein, CDR3 DNA. A D gene is named only where the DNA matches it firmly. Clone size is not always given. Where it is, it says once, few, many or a class for expanded clones.

>many|TRBJ2-7|TRBV28|TRBD1
CASSMPGQGGEQYF
TGTGCCAGCAGCATGCCGGGACAGGGGGGCGAGCAGTACTTC
>many|TRBJ2-2|TRBV28|TRBD1
CASKPQGRNGELFF
TGTGCCAGCAAGCCACAGGGGCGGAACGGGGAGCTGTTTTTT
>NA|TRBJ2-5|TRBV4-3|TRBD2
CASSQDALAGWETQYF
TGCGCCAGCAGCCAAGATGCACTAGCGGGTTGGGAGACCCAGTACTTC
>many|TRBJ2-7|TRBV20-1|NA
CSGTDFSYEQYF
TGCAGTGGGACAGACTTTTCCTACGAGCAGTACTTC
>few|TRBJ2-1|TRBV6-2/TRBV6-3|NA
CASSPRGTEQLF
TGTGCCAGCAGCCCCAGGGGGACTGAGCAGTTATTC
>many|TRBJ2-3|TRBV3-1|TRBD1
CASSSRQGRFGDTQYF
TGTGCCAGCAGCTCTCGACAGGGAAGGTTTGGAGATACGCAGTATTTT
>many|TRBJ1-5|TRBV7-6|NA
CASSHRVDQPQHF
TGTGCCAGCAGCCACAGGGTTGATCAGCCCCAGCATTTT
>NA|TRBJ2-1|TRBV13|NA
CASSLGLDSYNEQFF
TGTGCCAGCAGCTTAGGACTGGACTCCTACAATGAGCAGTTCTTC
>few|TRBJ2-7|TRBV4-1|NA
CASSRDLGVGSYEQYF
TGCGCCAGCAGCCGCGATCTGGGAGTAGGGTCCTACGAGCAGTACTTC
>many|TRBJ1-3|TRBV2|NA
CASSEDRYSGNTIYF
TGTGCCAGCAGCGAGGACCGGTACTCTGGAAACACCATATATTTT
>many|TRBJ2-5|TRBV6-5|TRBD1
CASSSPGQGGTKETQYF
TGTGCCAGCAGTTCTCCTGGACAGGGAGGAACCAAAGAGACCCAGTACTTC
>many|TRBJ2-1|TRBV3-1|TRBD2
CASSQTGTSGARSYNEQFF
TGTGCCAGCAGCCAAACCGGGACTAGCGGAGCCCGCTCCTACAATGAGCAGTTCTTC
>few|TRBJ2-7|TRBV6-1|TRBD2
CASSQLAGGPYEQYF
TGTGCCAGCAGTCAACTAGCGGGAGGGCCCTACGAGCAGTACTTC
>NA|TRBJ1-2|TRBV20-1|NA
CSALWAGHAYGYTF
TGCAGTGCTCTCTGGGCTGGACATGCATATGGCTACACCTTC
>NA|TRBJ2-1|TRBV7-6|TRBD2
CASSPYPPSGVTYNEQFF
TGTGCCAGCAGCCCATACCCGCCTAGCGGGGTAACCTACAATGAGCAGTTCTTC
>NA|TRBJ2-1|TRBV11-2|NA
CAISLGGVVAGYNEQFF
TGTGCCATCAGCTTAGGGGGGGTGGTGGCGGGCTACAATGAGCAGTTCTTC
>NA|TRBJ2-1|TRBV11-1|NA
CASSLVPNNEQFF
TGTGCCAGCAGCTTAGTTCCGAACAATGAGCAGTTCTTC
>many|TRBJ1-1|TRBV5-1|NA
CASSPNRNTEAFF
TGCGCCAGCAGCCCAAACAGGAACACTGAAGCTTTCTTT
>many|TRBJ1-2|TRBV5-6|NA
CASITGTGHGYTF
TGTGCCAGCATCACGGGAACAGGGCATGGCTACACCTTC
>few|TRBJ1-2|TRBV12-3/TRBV12-4|NA
CASKDNRAACYTF
TGTGCCAGCAAGGATAACAGGGCGGCATGCTACACCTTC
>medium-sized|TRBJ1-6|TRBV6-1|NA
CASRRPGGNSPLHF
TGTGCCAGCAGGCGCCCCGGGGGTAATTCACCCCTCCACTTT
>many|TRBJ1-4|TRBV7-2|TRBD1
CASSKQGGNEKLFF
TGTGCCAGCAGTAAACAGGGGGGGAATGAAAAACTGTTTTTT